This T cell receptor beta chain was sequenced for a study of shared clonotypes between healthy human individuals. There are 12 residues in the CDR3. Germline CDR1 and CDR2: MNHEY and SVGAGI. After removal of 5 bases from V and 5 bases from J, the junction contained 3 bases not matched to a gene. Naive CD8 cells lacked CD45RO and underwent positive selection for CCR7, leaving out terminally differentiated effector memory CD45RA+ cells. The protocol was immunoSEQ multiplex PCR, while the TCRdb copy is restricted to in-frame clones and leaves out a portion. This table has about 2,200,000 clones, about 93% appearing once.

This clonotype was sampled from a man in his late teens or twenties in good health. Some clones in this sample may be carry-over from other donors' samples. This chain uses TRBV6-5 with TRBJ2-7, with 7 bases that match TRBD1. The sequencing input was naive CD8+ T cells from PBMCs. In nucleotides, the CDR3 is TGTGCCAGCAGTCCTGGGACAGACGAGCAGTACTTC. Its translation: CASSPGTDEQYF.